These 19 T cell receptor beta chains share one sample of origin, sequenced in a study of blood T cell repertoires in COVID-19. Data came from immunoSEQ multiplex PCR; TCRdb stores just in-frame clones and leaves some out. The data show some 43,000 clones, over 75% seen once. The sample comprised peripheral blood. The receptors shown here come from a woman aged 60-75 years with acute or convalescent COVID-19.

CDR3 loop: CASSFGLPNTEAFF. The DNA for the CDR3 is TGTGCCAGCAGCTTCGGACTTCCGAACACTGAAGCTTTCTTT. V and J are TRBV7-9 and TRBJ1-1; no clear D. Germline assignment: CDR1 SEHNR and CDR2 FQNEAQ (reference sequence). The CDR3 runs to 14 residues. V was cut by 3 bases and J by 1 base, with 9 bases left in between. Full variable domain (outside the CDR3, taken from reference TRBV7-9 and TRBJ1-1): DTGVSQNPRHKITKRGQNVTFRCDPISEHNRLYWYRQTLGQGPEFLTYFQNEAQLEKSRLLSDRFSAERPKGSFSTLEIQRTEQGDSAMYLCASSFGLPNTEAFFGQGTRLTVV.

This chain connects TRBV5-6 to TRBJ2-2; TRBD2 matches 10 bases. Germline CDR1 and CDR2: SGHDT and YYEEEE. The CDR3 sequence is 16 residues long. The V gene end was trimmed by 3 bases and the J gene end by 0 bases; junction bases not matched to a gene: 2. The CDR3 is CASSYGTSANTGELFF. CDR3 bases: TGTGCCAGCAGCTATGGGACTAGCGCGAACACCGGGGAGCTGTTTTTT.

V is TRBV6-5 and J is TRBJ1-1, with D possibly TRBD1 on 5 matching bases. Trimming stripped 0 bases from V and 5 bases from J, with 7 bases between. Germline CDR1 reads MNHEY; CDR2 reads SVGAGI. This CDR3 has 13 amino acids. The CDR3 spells CASSYSTATEAFF. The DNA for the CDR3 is TGTGCCAGCAGTTACTCGACAGCGACTGAAGCTTTCTTT.

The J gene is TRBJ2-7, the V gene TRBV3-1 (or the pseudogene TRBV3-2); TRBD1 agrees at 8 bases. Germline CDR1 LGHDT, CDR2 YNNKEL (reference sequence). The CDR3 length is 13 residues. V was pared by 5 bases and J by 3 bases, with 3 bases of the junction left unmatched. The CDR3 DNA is TGTGCCAGCAGCGGCGGACAGGGCTACGAGCAGTACTTC. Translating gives CASSGGQGYEQYF.

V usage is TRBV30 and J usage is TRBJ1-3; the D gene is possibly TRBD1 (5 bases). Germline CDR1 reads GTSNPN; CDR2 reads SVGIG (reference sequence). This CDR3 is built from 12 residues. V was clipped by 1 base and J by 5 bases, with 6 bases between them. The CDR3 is CAWSGQRNTIYF. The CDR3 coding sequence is TGTGCCTGGAGTGGACAGCGAAACACCATATATTTT. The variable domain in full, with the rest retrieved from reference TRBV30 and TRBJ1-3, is SQTIHQWPATLVQPVGSPLSLECTVEGTSNPNLYWYRQAAGRGLQLLFYSVGIGQISSEVPQNLSASRPQDRQFILSSKKLLLSDSGFYLCAWSGQRNTIYFGEGSWLTVV.

For the CDR3, the DNA is TGTGCCAGCAGCCTGGGACCACAGGGGGCGGGTGAAAAACTGTTTTTT. Protein product: CASSLGPQGAGEKLFF. The chain recombines TRBV7-2 with TRBJ1-4, with 9 positions matching TRBD1. J gave up 7 bases and V 5 bases, and 11 bases lay outside the gene matches. The V gene's germline CDR1 is SGHTA and CDR2 FQGNSA. The CDR3 covers 16 residues.

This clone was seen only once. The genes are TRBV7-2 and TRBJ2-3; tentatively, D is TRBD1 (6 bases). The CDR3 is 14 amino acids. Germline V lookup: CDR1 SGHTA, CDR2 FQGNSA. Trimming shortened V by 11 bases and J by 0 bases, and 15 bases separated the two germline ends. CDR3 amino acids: CAARTGPSTDTQYF. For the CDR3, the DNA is TGTGCCGCGCGTACAGGGCCAAGCACAGATACGCAGTATTTT.

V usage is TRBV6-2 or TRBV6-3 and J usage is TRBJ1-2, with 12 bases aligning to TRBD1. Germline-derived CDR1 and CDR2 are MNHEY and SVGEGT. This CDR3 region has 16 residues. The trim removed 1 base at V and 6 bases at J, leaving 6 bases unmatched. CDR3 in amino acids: CASSYWPGQGANGYTF. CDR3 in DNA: TGTGCCAGCAGTTACTGGCCGGGACAGGGGGCGAATGGCTACACCTTC.

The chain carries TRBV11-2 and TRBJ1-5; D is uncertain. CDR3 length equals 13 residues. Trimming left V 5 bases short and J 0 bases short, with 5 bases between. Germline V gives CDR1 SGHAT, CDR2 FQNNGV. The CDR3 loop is CASSLNSNQPQHF. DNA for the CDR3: TGTGCCAGCAGCCTAAATAGCAATCAGCCCCAGCATTTT.

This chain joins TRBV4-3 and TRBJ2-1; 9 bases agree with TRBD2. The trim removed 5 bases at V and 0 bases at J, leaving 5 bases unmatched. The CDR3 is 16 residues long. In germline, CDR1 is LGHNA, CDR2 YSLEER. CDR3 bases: TGCGCCAGCAGCAATATAGCGGGGGTCTCCTACAATGAGCAGTTCTTC. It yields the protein CASSNIAGVSYNEQFF.

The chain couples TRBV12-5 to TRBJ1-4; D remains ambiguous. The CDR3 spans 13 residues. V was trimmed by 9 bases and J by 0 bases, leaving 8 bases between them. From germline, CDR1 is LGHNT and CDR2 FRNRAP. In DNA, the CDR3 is TGTGCTAGCAGAAGCGCAACTAATGAAAAACTGTTTTTT. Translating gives CASRSATNEKLFF. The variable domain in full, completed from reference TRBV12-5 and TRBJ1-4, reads DARVTQTPRHKVTEMGQEVTMRCQPILGHNTVFWYRQTMMQGLELLAYFRNRAPLDDSGMPKDRFSAEMPDATLATLKIQPSEPRDSAVYFCASRSATNEKLFFGSGTQLSVL.

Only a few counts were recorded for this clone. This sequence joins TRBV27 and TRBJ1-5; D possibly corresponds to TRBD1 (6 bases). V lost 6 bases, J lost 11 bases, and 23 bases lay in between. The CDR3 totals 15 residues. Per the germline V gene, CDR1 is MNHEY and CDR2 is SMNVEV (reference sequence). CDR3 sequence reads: CASRQRQDWITAQHF. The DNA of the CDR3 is TGTGCCAGCAGGCAAAGACAGGACTGGATTACGGCCCAGCATTTT.

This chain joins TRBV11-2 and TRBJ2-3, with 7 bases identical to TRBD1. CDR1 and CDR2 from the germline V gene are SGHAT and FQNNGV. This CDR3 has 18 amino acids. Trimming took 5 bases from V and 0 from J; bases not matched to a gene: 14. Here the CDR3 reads CASSRDRVGGFSTDTQYF. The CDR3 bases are TGTGCCAGCAGCCGAGACAGGGTTGGGGGATTTAGCACAGATACGCAGTATTTT.

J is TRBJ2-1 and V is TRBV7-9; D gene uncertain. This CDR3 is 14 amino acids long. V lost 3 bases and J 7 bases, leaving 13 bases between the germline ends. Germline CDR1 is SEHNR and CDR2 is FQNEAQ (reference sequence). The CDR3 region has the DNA TGTGCCAGCAGCTTCCAGGCAGAGCAGAATGAGCAGTTCTTC. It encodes CASSFQAEQNEQFF.

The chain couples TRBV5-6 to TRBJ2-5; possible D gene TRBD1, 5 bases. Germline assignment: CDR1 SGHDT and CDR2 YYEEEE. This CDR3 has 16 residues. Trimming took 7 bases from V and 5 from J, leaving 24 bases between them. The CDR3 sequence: CASSIGASVFKETQYF. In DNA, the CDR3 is TGTGCCAGCTCCATTGGGGCATCGGTGTTTAAGGAGACCCAGTACTTC. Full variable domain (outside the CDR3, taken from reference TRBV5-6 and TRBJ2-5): DAGVTQSPTHLIKTRGQQVTLRCSPKSGHDTVSWYQQALGQGPQFIFQYYEEEERQRGNFPDRFSGHQFPNYSSELNVNALLLGDSALYLCASSIGASVFKETQYFGPGTRLLVL.

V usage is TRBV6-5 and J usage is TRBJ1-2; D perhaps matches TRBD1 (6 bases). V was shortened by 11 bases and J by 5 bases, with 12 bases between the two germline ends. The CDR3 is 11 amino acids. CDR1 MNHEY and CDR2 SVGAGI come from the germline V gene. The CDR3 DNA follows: TGTGCCGGCCGGGACAAATATGGCTACACCTTC. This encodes CAGRDKYGYTF.

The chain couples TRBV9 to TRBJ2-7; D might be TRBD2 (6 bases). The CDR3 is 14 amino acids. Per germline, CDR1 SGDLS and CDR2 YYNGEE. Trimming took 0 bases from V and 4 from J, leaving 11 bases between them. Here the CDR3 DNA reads TGTGCCAGCAGCGTAGATCCTCGGGGGTACGAGCAGTACTTC. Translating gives CASSVDPRGYEQYF.

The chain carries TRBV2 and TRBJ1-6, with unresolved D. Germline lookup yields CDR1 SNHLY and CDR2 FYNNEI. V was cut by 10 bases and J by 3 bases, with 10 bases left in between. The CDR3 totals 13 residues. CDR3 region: CATREDYNSPLHF. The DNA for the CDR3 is TGTGCCACAAGAGAAGACTATAATTCACCCCTCCACTTT.

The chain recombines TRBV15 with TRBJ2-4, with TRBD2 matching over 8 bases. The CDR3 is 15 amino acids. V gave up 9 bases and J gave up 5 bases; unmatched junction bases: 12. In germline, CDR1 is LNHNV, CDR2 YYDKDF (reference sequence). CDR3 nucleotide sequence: TGTGCCACAGGGGCGTCCGGGGGGGACCAAAACATTCAGTACTTC. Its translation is CATGASGGDQNIQYF.